This TCR beta chain was recovered during a study of CD8 T cells in ankylosing spondylitis. The authors made TCR beta libraries by quantitative 5'-RACE with molecular barcodes. TCRdb reprocessed the 5' RACE reads with MiXCR, giving one entry per CDR3 protein. The repertoire consists of 200,000 or so distinct CDR3 sequences, with about 20% occurring once and the leading ten covering around 4.7%. General observations from the study: From matched ankylosing spondylitis synovial fluid, disease-linked clones were reportedly recovered at significantly enriched levels. Earlier work had already found some motif variants in reactive arthritis synovial fluid and blood.

In this sample, this clonotype turned up many times. As yet, its antigen is unknown. The CDR3 totals 13 residues. J was trimmed by 10 bases and V by 6 bases; bases with no gene match: 6. The receptor comes from a male donor between 5 and 29 years old with ankylosing spondylitis or in good health (not recorded which). The chain couples TRBV12-3 or TRBV12-4 to TRBJ2-1, with TRBD2 matching 10 bases. Sample: blood, either unsorted or a sorted T cell fraction (not recorded which). The CDR3, as DNA: TGTGCCAGCAGGGTAGCGGGAGGCTGGGAGCAGTTCTTC. It specifies CASRVAGGWEQFF.